Detailed here is one T cell receptor (beta chain). This clonotype was counted many times. The specificity of this receptor is unknown. No base qualities exist here, and no much larger clone lies one base off it. These data are taken from a study of early T cells in non-severe SARS-CoV-2 infection (dated by TCRdb to the early 2020s). Looking at the study overall: Bulk RNA from unsorted whole blood was used for TCR sequencing, so alpha and beta chains could not be paired. What the work shows at the level of the full study, not this receptor alone: VDJdb matching was skewed toward anti-spike CD8 responses and likely underestimated virus-specific expansions, missing private and CD4 specificities.

Set within a cohort of healthcare workers in London, UK, this nested case-control study involved weekly PCR testing of nasopharyngeal swabs along with blood sampling. Healthcare workers were recruited between 23 and 31 March 2020, during the week of the UK lockdown, and were followed weekly for up to about 15 weeks. To prepare the library, 5' RACE was applied. For sequencing, a NextSeq 500 was employed. To correct for sequencing error and PCR bias, the TCR library protocol tagged individual cDNA molecules with unique molecular identifiers. Sequencing covered both TCR alpha and beta chains, and within each sample the abundances of alpha and beta sequences were tightly co-correlated. In the paper's pipeline: Decombinator V4 was used to perform V gene, J gene and CDR3 annotation of TCR sequences. TCRs were defined as expanded if a significant change between any two time points was detected under a Poisson model with p below 0.0001. TCR abundances were normalised to the total number of TCRs sequenced per sample and were expressed as counts per million. VDJdb, accessed on 1 November 2021, was searched for TCRs annotated for CMV, EBV and SARS-CoV-2, and TCRs annotated for more than one antigen were excluded. TCRdb reprocessing: public reads trimmed at Q25 with fastp, clones called with MiXCR, in-frame beta chains kept. Records with the same CDR3 protein are collapsed into one entry carrying the most frequent genes and DNA. TCRdb, not the authors, supplied the V and J calls. The sample table records tens of thousands of distinct CDR3 sequences; around 4.4% of these occur just once. Jointly, the top ten make up about 12% of the sample.

The sample taken for sequencing was whole blood. The sequence came from an adult who was a healthcare worker with PCR-confirmed SARS-CoV-2 infection or an uninfected control (not recorded which).

The CDR3 reads as follows: CASSYHRGLLNTEAFF. The DNA reads TGTGCCAGCAGCTACCACAGGGGGCTCCTGAACACTGAAGCTTTCTTT. The rearranged segments are TRBV5-5 and TRBJ1-1, with 9 bases matching TRBD1. V is pruned by 3 bases and J by 0 bases, leaving 6 bases of the junction without a gene match. The CDR3 runs 16 residues from the cysteine to the phenylalanine. The sequence is cut down to CDR3 DNA, 48 bases in frame from base 1. Taken from the germline V gene (reference sequence), the CDR1 and CDR2 loops are SGHKS and YYEKEE. Beyond the CDR3, the reference TRBV5-5 and TRBJ1-1 genes provide the residues; the full variable domain reads: DAGVTQSPTHLIKTRGQQVTLRCSPISGHKSVSWYQQVLGQGPQFIFQYYEKEERGRGNFPDRFSARQFPNYSSELNVNALLLGDSALYLCASSYHRGLLNTEAFFGQGTRLTVV.